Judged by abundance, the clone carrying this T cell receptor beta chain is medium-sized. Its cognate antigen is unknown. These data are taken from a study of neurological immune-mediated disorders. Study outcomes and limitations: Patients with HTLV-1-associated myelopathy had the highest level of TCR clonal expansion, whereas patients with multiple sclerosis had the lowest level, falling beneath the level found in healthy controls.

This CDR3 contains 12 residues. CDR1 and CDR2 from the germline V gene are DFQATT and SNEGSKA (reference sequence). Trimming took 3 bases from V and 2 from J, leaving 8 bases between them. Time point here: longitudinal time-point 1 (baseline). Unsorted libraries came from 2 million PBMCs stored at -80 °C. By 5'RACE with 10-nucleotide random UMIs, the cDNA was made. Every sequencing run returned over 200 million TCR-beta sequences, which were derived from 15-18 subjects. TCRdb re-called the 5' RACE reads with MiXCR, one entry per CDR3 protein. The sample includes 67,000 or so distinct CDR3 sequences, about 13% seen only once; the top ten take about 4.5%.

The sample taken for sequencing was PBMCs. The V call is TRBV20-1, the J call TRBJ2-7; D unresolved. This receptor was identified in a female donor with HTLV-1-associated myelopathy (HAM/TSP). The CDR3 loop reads CSASPQTYEQYF. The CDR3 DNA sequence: TGCAGTGCTAGCCCACAAACCTACGAGCAGTACTTC.